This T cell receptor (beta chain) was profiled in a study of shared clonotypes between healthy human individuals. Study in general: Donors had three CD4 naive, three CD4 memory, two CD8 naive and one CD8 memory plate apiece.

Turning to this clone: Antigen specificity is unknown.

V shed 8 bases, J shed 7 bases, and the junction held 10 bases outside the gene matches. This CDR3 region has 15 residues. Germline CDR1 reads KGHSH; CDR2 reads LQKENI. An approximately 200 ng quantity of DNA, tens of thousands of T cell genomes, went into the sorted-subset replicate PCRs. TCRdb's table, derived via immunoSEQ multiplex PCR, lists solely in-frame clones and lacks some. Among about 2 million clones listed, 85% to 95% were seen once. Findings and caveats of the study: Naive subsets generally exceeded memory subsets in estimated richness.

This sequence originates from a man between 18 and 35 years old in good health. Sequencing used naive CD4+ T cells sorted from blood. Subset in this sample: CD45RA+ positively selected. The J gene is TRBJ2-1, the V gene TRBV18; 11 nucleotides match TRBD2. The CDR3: CASNRPSGGINEQFF. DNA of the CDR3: TGTGCCAGCAACCGTCCTAGCGGGGGGATAAATGAGCAGTTCTTC.